This TCR beta chain was retrieved from a study of T cell responses to AZD1222 COVID-19 vaccine. Sequenced by immunoSEQ multiplex PCR; TCRdb stores in-frame clones only, minus some. This table has 160,000 or so clones, 75% to 90% appearing once. Here the sequenced sample was peripheral blood, taken 28 days after the second AZD1222 dose. The receptor's source is an adult who received the AZD1222 COVID-19 vaccine.

The CDR3 here is CASSLGGAGTGELFF. The DNA of the CDR3 is TGTGCCAGCAGTTTGGGGGGCGCAGGCACCGGGGAGCTGTTTTTT. The chain combines TRBV28 with TRBJ2-2; TRBD1 or TRBD2 may be the D gene (6 bases each). Per the germline V gene, CDR1 is MDHEN and CDR2 is SYDVKM. The CDR3 runs 15 residues. V lost 3 bases and J 4 bases, leaving 12 bases between the germline ends.